This entry describes one T cell receptor (beta chain). What it binds is not known. The sample belongs to a study of shared clonotypes between healthy human individuals. Findings and caveats of the study: An effect of sequencing depth on clonotype sharing among donors was expected. The study found about 5% of naive CD4 clonotypes shared across several donors. Naive subsets typically showed greater estimated richness than memory subsets.

Only in-frame clones appear in the TCRdb table, and some are missing; sequencing was by immunoSEQ multiplex PCR. The sample consists of millions of clones, 85% to 95% of them appearing once. Germline V gene lookup returns CDR1 SNHLY and CDR2 FYNNEI. V was shortened by 7 bases and J by 7 bases, with 16 bases between the two germline ends. The CDR3 is 14 residues long. The sequencing input was naive CD4+ T cells sorted from blood. The subset is: CD45RA+ positively selected. V usage is TRBV2 and J usage is TRBJ2-2, with a tentative D call TRBD2 (6 bases). This receptor was identified in a man aged 18 to 30 in good health. The CDR3 loop is CASTGNSGVGELFF. The CDR3 region has the DNA TGTGCCAGCACCGGTAACTCGGGGGTCGGGGAGCTGTTTTTT.